Following are 8 T cell receptor beta chains from one sample sequenced in a study of T-cell reconstitution after alpha-beta-depleted transplantation in children. TCRbeta library preparation incorporated unique molecular identifiers. Each CDR3 protein is one row after TCRdb ran MiXCR on the PCR reads. The sample lists 900,000 or so distinct CDR3 sequences, 15% to 20% occurring once. The material sequenced was PBMCs, mostly from graft donor cells, taken 360 days after TCRalphabeta/CD19-depleted stem cell transplant. All receptors derive from a male patient aged 5 to 17 who had a stem cell transplant for acute lymphoblastic leukemia, so the T cells may come from the graft donor.

This clonotype was picked up many times. The chain links TRBV29-1 to TRBJ2-7, with 7 bases identical to TRBD2. In germline, CDR1 is SQVTM, CDR2 ANQGSEA. J lost 4 bases, V lost 1 base, and 7 bases had no gene match. The CDR3 covers 14 residues. The chain's CDR3 is CSVEGSGNHYEQYF. The CDR3 DNA reads as TGCAGCGTTGAAGGGAGCGGGAATCATTACGAGCAGTACTTC.

The chain links TRBV5-1 to TRBJ2-2; 8 nucleotides align to TRBD1. Trimming took 4 bases from V and 5 from J; bases not matched to a gene: 13. Germline lookup yields CDR1 SGHRS and CDR2 YFSETQ. This CDR3 has 17 amino acids. CDR3 coding DNA: TGCGCCAGCAGCCGCTTGCCGAGACAGGGGCGTACCGGGGAGCTGTTTTTT. Translation: CASSRLPRQGRTGELFF.

The rearrangement joins TRBV7-9 to TRBJ2-1, with D perhaps TRBD1 (5 bases). The CDR3 consists of 16 residues. Germline CDR1 reads SEHNR; CDR2 reads FQNEAQ (reference sequence). V gave up 5 bases and J gave up 7 bases, with 21 bases separating them. The CDR3 DNA reads TGTGCCAGCAGCCACAACTTAAGGTGGACACAGAATGAGCAGTTCTTC. Its protein product is CASSHNLRWTQNEQFF.

V is TRBV12-3 or TRBV12-4 and J is TRBJ1-1; TRBD1 matches 8 bases. The junction had 8 bases not matched to a gene; V was cut back by 4 bases and J by 1 base. The CDR3 consists of 16 residues. CDR3 region: CASSSGTGKQNTEAFF. CDR3 DNA sequence: TGTGCCAGCAGTTCTGGGACAGGTAAACAGAACACTGAAGCTTTCTTT.

This clonotype was found a few times. The V call is TRBV6-1, the J call TRBJ2-3, with D unresolved. The germline V gene has CDR1 MNHNS and CDR2 SASEGT. This CDR3 contains 13 residues. V was shortened by 7 bases and J by 3 bases, with 11 bases between the two germline ends. CDR3 residues: CASTLGQTDTQYF. The CDR3, as DNA: TGTGCCAGCACCCTGGGCCAGACAGATACGCAGTATTTT.

The rearrangement uses TRBV12-3 or TRBV12-4 and TRBJ2-3, with D tentatively TRBD1 (6 bases). V lost 5 bases and J lost 0, with 15 bases in between. The CDR3 runs 16 residues. The CDR3 protein is CASSPQGPLSTDTQYF. DNA of the CDR3: TGTGCCAGCAGTCCCCAGGGGCCGCTTAGCACAGATACGCAGTATTTT.

V and J are TRBV29-1 and TRBJ2-3; 9 bases agree with TRBD1. After removal of 7 bases from V and 3 bases from J, the junction contained 5 bases not matched to a gene. CDR3 size: 13 residues. Germline V CDR1 and CDR2: SQVTM, ANQGSEA. Here the CDR3 DNA reads TGCAGCGCCAACAGGGGGCTGACAGATACGCAGTATTTT. Its translation is CSANRGLTDTQYF.

This rearrangement joins TRBV5-6 to TRBJ1-3; D ambiguous. Germline-derived CDR1 and CDR2 are SGHDT and YYEEEE. Trimming removed 6 bases at V and 0 bases at J, with 7 bases between. The CDR3 extends over 13 amino acids. The CDR3 loop reads CASIYYSGNTIYF. CDR3 sequence (DNA): TGTGCCAGCATCTACTACTCTGGAAACACCATATATTTT.